This TCR beta chain is from a study of beta chain features in type 1 diabetes. All of the isolated RNA was reverse transcribed, so expressed TCRB transcripts were sequenced. Measured with immunoSEQ multiplex PCR; TCRdb has only the in-frame clones, and not every one. The sample has 250,000 or so clones; 68% are singletons. Study results and caveats: The naive, central memory and Treg TCRB repertoires showed an apparent similarity that was greater among patients than among healthy donors. All four CD4+ subsets of Type 1 diabetes patients contained TCRB CDR3s that were moderately but significantly shorter. High TCR expression in some cells could lead to their over-representation in cDNA sequencing.

About this clone itself: Its specificity is unknown. Distinct nucleotide sequences in the sample also encode this CDR3.

CDR1 and CDR2 (germline): SQVTM, ANQGSEA. V dropped 4 bases and J dropped 0; count of bases not matched to a gene: 3. CDR3 size: 13 residues. The specimen sequenced was naive CD4+ T cells from blood. The TCR was taken from a man aged 25-45 years in good health. This chain connects TRBV29-1 to TRBJ2-7; 7 bases fit TRBD1. This CDR3 reads CSVGPGGSYEQYF. The CDR3 DNA sequence: TGCAGCGTTGGCCCAGGGGGCTCCTACGAGCAGTACTTC.